The rows below give T cell receptor beta chains drawn from one sample of a study of OX40 agonist ivuxolimab in advanced cancers. Clones were sequenced by immunoSEQ multiplex PCR, and TCRdb holds only the in-frame ones, with some missing. Counted here are 65,000 to 95,000 clones, 89% occurring once; the ten biggest clones make up approximately 9.1%. The input for sequencing was CD4+ or CD8+ T cells sorted from blood, taken in a trial of the OX40 agonist ivuxolimab. These receptors all come from an adult with an advanced solid tumor such as melanoma, head and neck, liver or kidney cancer. CDR3s leave out the opening cysteine and the closing phenylalanine or tryptophan. The D gene is left open where the match is weak.

D gene: NA; J gene: TRBJ1-5; V gene: TRBV6-1; CDR3 length: 13; CDR3 protein: ASSGQIYSNQPQH
D gene: NA; J gene: TRBJ1-5; V gene: TRBV5-5; CDR3 length: 12; CDR3 protein: ASSLAPGNRPQH
D gene: NA; J gene: TRBJ1-1; V gene: TRBV6-5; CDR3 length: 11; CDR3 protein: ASSYPGVAEAF
D gene: TRBD1; J gene: TRBJ2-7; V gene: TRBV11-2; CDR3 length: 11; CDR3 protein: ASSSGTANEQY
D gene: NA; J gene: TRBJ1-1; V gene: TRBV6-1; CDR3 length: 11; CDR3 protein: ASSSAGETEAF
D gene: NA; J gene: TRBJ1-2; V gene: TRBV6-4; CDR3 length: 9; CDR3 protein: ASSGPWWVS
D gene: NA; J gene: TRBJ2-7; V gene: TRBV6-1; CDR3 length: 12; CDR3 protein: ASSRTFGGNEQY
D gene: TRBD2; J gene: TRBJ2-7; V gene: TRBV19; CDR3 length: 12; CDR3 protein: ASSILAGPYEQY
D gene: NA; J gene: TRBJ1-1; V gene: TRBV5-1; CDR3 length: 12; CDR3 protein: ASSLVVGDTEAF
D gene: NA; J gene: TRBJ2-1; V gene: TRBV6-5; CDR3 length: 9; CDR3 protein: ASSYSRGAF
D gene: TRBD2; J gene: TRBJ2-2; V gene: TRBV5-4; CDR3 length: 13; CDR3 protein: ASSLGGRYNGELF
D gene: NA; J gene: TRBJ2-3; V gene: TRBV5-1; CDR3 length: 13; CDR3 protein: ASSLSPGGTDTQY
D gene: TRBD2; J gene: TRBJ2-2; V gene: TRBV27; CDR3 length: 13; CDR3 protein: ASSFSGGATGELF
D gene: NA; J gene: TRBJ2-1; V gene: TRBV11-2; CDR3 length: 11; CDR3 protein: ASSLGPYNEQF
D gene: NA; J gene: TRBJ1-3; V gene: TRBV5-1; CDR3 length: 10; CDR3 protein: ASSHPGDTIY
D gene: NA; J gene: TRBJ1-1; V gene: TRBV11-2; CDR3 length: 11; CDR3 protein: ASSLDRNTEAF
D gene: TRBD1; J gene: TRBJ1-2; V gene: TRBV28; CDR3 length: 13; CDR3 protein: ASSLIPQGAYGYT
D gene: TRBD1; J gene: TRBJ1-1; V gene: TRBV19; CDR3 length: 11; CDR3 protein: ASGGQGVTEAF
D gene: NA; J gene: TRBJ1-1; V gene: TRBV21-1; CDR3 length: 12; CDR3 protein: APTGRPIFTEAF
D gene: NA; J gene: TRBJ2-7; V gene: TRBV7-9; CDR3 length: 9; CDR3 protein: ASSTLYEQY
D gene: NA; J gene: TRBJ2-7; V gene: TRBV6-6; CDR3 length: 9; CDR3 protein: ASRGNYEQY
D gene: NA; J gene: TRBJ1-2; V gene: TRBV4-2; CDR3 length: 10; CDR3 protein: ASSDYSYGYT
D gene: NA; J gene: TRBJ1-1; V gene: TRBV2; CDR3 length: 14; CDR3 protein: ASRMGDSRGNTEAF
D gene: TRBD2; J gene: TRBJ2-7; V gene: TRBV7-2; CDR3 length: 17; CDR3 protein: ASSLAGGPGTSDSYEQY
D gene: NA; J gene: TRBJ2-7; V gene: TRBV5-1; CDR3 length: 12; CDR3 protein: ASSPQGPSYEQY
D gene: TRBD1; J gene: TRBJ1-2; V gene: TRBV28; CDR3 length: 14; CDR3 protein: ASRHQSGTEGRGYT
D gene: TRBD2; J gene: TRBJ2-1; V gene: TRBV15; CDR3 length: 15; CDR3 protein: ATSRDLGGDDYNEQF
D gene: TRBD2; J gene: TRBJ2-1; V gene: TRBV2; CDR3 length: 11; CDR3 protein: ASNLAGGYEQF
D gene: NA; J gene: TRBJ2-2; V gene: TRBV29-1; CDR3 length: 11; CDR3 protein: SVRGRNTGELF
D gene: NA; J gene: TRBJ2-3; V gene: TRBV29-1; CDR3 length: 12; CDR3 protein: SVGSLETTDTQY
D gene: NA; J gene: TRBJ1-4; V gene: TRBV10-2; CDR3 length: 10; CDR3 protein: ASRGDSEKLF
D gene: TRBD1; J gene: TRBJ2-7; V gene: TRBV6-6; CDR3 length: 13; CDR3 protein: ASSFLEDRGYEQY
D gene: NA; J gene: TRBJ2-7; V gene: TRBV7-9; CDR3 length: 13; CDR3 protein: ASSLVGGGTYEQY
D gene: NA; J gene: TRBJ1-1; V gene: TRBV19; CDR3 length: 12; CDR3 protein: ASSIHQGLPEAF
D gene: TRBD1; J gene: TRBJ2-4; V gene: TRBV14; CDR3 length: 12; CDR3 protein: ASSQLQGSNIQY
D gene: NA; J gene: TRBJ1-1; V gene: TRBV6-5; CDR3 length: 11; CDR3 protein: ASSFLDSTEAF
D gene: NA; J gene: TRBJ1-2; V gene: TRBV6-6; CDR3 length: 12; CDR3 protein: ASAGDNMVHGYT
D gene: NA; J gene: TRBJ1-2; V gene: TRBV28; CDR3 length: 11; CDR3 protein: ASSLVLNYGYT
D gene: TRBD1; J gene: TRBJ1-2; V gene: TRBV5-6; CDR3 length: 14; CDR3 protein: ASSLGTGGFNYGYT
D gene: TRBD2; J gene: TRBJ2-5; V gene: TRBV2; CDR3 length: 12; CDR3 protein: ASSWNAGGEAQY
D gene: TRBD2; J gene: TRBJ2-7; V gene: TRBV28; CDR3 length: 11; CDR3 protein: ASSPGGIYEQY
D gene: NA; J gene: TRBJ1-4; V gene: TRBV5-5; CDR3 length: 12; CDR3 protein: ASSFEPGVQKLF
D gene: TRBD2; J gene: TRBJ2-6; V gene: TRBV7-6; CDR3 length: 16; CDR3 protein: ASSLRLAGGPGANVLT
D gene: NA; J gene: TRBJ1-6; V gene: TRBV5-1; CDR3 length: 12; CDR3 protein: ASSRSGTNSPLH
D gene: NA; J gene: TRBJ1-2; V gene: TRBV18; CDR3 length: 13; CDR3 protein: ASSPAGEVNYGYT
D gene: NA; J gene: TRBJ2-3; V gene: TRBV19; CDR3 length: 15; CDR3 protein: ASSTLGGRGSTDTQY